A single T cell receptor beta chain is shown here with its context. This sample is part of a study of blood T cell repertoires in COVID-19. Some clones are missing from TCRdb's copy, which holds only in-frame ones; the method was immunoSEQ multiplex PCR. Of about 150,000 clones detected, roughly four fifths appear once; the ten largest clones hold roughly an eighth. Sequenced sample: peripheral blood. This clonotype was obtained from a woman aged 55-70 years with COVID-19, enrolled during active disease.

CDR3 protein: CASSVSLISYNEQFF. The CDR3 DNA sequence: TGTGCCAGCAGCGTAAGCCTGATCTCCTACAATGAGCAGTTCTTC. The chain recombines TRBV9 with TRBJ2-1; D gene ambiguous. The CDR3 has 15 residues. The V and J ends lost 1 base and 0 bases respectively, with 8 bases between them. The germline CDR1 and CDR2 sequences are SGDLS and YYNGEE.